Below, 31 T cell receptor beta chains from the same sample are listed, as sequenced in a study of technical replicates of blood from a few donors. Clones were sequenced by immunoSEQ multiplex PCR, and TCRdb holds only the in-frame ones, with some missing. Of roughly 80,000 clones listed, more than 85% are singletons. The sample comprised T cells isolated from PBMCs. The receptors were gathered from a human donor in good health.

The CDR3: CASSQFYRGESGNTIYF. The CDR3 DNA follows: TGCGCCAGCAGCCAATTTTATAGGGGCGAATCTGGAAACACCATATATTTT. The rearrangement links TRBV4-1 to TRBJ1-3, with a possible D match to TRBD1 (5 bases). This CDR3 region has 17 residues. With 2 bases removed from V and 1 base from J, the gap between germline ends came to 15 bases. CDR1 and CDR2 (germline): MGHRA, YSYEKL.

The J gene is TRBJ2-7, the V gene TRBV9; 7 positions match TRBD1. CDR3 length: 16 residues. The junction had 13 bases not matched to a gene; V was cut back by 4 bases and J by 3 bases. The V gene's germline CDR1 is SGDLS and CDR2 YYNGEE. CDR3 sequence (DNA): TGTGCCAGCAGCCCTGGTTTGACAGGGTTGTTCTACGAGCAGTACTTC. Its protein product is CASSPGLTGLFYEQYF.

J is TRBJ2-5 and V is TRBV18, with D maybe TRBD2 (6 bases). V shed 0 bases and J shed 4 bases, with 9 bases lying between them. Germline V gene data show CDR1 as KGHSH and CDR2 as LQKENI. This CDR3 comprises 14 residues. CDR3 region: CASSPPTSLETQYF. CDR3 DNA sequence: TGTGCCAGCTCACCACCGACTAGTCTAGAGACCCAGTACTTC.

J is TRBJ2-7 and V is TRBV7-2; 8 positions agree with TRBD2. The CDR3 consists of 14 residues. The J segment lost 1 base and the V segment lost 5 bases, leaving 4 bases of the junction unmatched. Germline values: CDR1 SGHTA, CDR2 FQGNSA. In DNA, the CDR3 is TGTGCCAGCAGCAGGGCGGGAGGATCCTACGAGCAGTACTTC. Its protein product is CASSRAGGSYEQYF.

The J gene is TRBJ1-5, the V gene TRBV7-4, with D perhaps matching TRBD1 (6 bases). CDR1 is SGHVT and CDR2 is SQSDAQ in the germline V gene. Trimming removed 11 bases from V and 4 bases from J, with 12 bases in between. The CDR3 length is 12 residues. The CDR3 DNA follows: TGTGCCTGGGGGCTGGTAAATCAGCCCCAGCATTTT. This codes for CAWGLVNQPQHF.

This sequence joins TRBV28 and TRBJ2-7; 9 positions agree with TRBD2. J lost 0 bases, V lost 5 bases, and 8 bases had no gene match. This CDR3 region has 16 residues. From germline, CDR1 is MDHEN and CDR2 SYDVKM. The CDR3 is CASSPQTSGYSYEQYF. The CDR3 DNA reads TGTGCCAGCAGTCCCCAGACTAGCGGTTACTCCTACGAGCAGTACTTC.

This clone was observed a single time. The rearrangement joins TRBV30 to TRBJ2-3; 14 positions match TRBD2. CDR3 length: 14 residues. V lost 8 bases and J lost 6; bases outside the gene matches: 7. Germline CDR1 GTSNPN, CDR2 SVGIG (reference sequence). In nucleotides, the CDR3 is TGTGCCCATAGACTAGCGGGAGGGCCGGATACGCAGTATTTT. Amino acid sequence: CAHRLAGGPDTQYF.

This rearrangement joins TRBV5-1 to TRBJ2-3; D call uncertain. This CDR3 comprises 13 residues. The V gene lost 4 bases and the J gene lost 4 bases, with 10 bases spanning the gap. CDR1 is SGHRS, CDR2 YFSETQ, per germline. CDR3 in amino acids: CASSTFRADTQYF. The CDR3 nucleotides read TGCGCCAGCAGCACCTTTCGGGCAGATACGCAGTATTTT.

The CDR3, as DNA: TGTGCCAACCGGGACAGGAACTCCTACGAGCAGTACTTC. Translation gives CANRDRNSYEQYF. This chain links TRBV2 with TRBJ2-7; 8 nucleotides agree with TRBD1. Germline-derived CDR1 and CDR2 are SNHLY and FYNNEI. The CDR3 loop spans 13 amino acids. The V gene end was trimmed by 10 bases and the J gene end by 0 bases; junction bases not matched to a gene: 5.

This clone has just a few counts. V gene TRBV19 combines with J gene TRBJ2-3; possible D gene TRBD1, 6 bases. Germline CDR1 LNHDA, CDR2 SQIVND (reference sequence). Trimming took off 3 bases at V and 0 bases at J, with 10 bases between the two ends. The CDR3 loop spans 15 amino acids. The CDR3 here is CASSIKGVSTDTQYF. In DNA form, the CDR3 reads TGTGCCAGTAGTATTAAGGGGGTGAGCACAGATACGCAGTATTTT.

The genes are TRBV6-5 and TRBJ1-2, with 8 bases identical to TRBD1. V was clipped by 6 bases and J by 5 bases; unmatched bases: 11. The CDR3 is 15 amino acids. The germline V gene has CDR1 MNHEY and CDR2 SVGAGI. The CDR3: CASSQTQGGQYGYTF. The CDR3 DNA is TGTGCCAGCAGCCAGACACAGGGGGGGCAATATGGCTACACCTTC.

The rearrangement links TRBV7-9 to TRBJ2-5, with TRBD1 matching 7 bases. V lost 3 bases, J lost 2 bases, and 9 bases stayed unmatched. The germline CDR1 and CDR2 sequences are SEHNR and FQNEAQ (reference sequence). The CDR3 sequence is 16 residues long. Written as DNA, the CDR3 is TGTGCCAGCAGCTTGGGGGCGACAGGGTTACAAGAGACCCAGTACTTC. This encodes CASSLGATGLQETQYF.

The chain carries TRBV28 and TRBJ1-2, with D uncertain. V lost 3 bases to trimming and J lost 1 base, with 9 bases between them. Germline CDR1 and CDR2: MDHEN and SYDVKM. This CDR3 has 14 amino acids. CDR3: CASSLVRVNYGYTF. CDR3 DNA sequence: TGTGCCAGCAGTTTGGTGAGGGTTAACTATGGCTACACCTTC.

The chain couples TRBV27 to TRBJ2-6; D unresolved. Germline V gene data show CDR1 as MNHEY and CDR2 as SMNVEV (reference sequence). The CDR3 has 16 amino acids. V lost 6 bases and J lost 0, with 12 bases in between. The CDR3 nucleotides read TGTGCCAGCAGCTCGAACGGGTACTCTGGGGCCAACGTCCTGACTTTC. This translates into CASSSNGYSGANVLTF. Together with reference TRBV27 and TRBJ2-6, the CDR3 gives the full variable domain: EAQVTQNPRYLITVTGKKLTVTCSQNMNHEYMSWYRQDPGLGLRQIYYSMNVEVTDKGDVPEGYKVSRKEKRNFPLILESPSPNQTSLYFCASSSNGYSGANVLTFGAGSRLTVL.

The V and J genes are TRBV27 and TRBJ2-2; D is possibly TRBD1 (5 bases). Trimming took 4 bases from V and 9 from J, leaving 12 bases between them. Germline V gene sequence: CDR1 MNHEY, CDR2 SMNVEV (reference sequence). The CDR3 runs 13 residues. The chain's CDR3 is CASSYEWGRELFF. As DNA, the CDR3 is TGTGCCAGCAGTTACGAGTGGGGCAGGGAGCTGTTTTTT.

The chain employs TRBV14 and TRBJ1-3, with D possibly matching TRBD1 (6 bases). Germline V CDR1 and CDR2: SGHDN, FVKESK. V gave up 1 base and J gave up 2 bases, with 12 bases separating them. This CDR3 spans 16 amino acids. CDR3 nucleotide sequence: TGTGCCAGCAGCCAAGGGGTGACAGGAACTGGAAACACCATATATTTT. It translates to CASSQGVTGTGNTIYF.

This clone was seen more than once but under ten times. This chain's CDR3 is CASRTSGNTIYF. The CDR3 nucleotides are TGTGCCAGCAGGACATCAGGAAACACCATATATTTT. The chain combines TRBV28 with TRBJ1-3, with D unclear. Germline loops: CDR1 MDHEN, CDR2 SYDVKM. V lost 6 bases and J lost 4, with 7 bases in between. CDR3 length equals 12 residues.

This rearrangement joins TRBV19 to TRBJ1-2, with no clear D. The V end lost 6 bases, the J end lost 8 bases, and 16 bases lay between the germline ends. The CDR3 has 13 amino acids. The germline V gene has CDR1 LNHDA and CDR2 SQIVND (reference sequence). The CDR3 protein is CASRNQEGEGYTF. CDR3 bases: TGTGCCAGTAGGAACCAGGAGGGTGAAGGCTACACCTTC.

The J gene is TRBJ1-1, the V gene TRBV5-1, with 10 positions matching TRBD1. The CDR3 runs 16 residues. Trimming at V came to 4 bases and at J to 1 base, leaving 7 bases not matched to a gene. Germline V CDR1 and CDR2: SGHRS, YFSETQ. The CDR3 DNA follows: TGCGCCAGCAGCCAGGGACAGGGGCCTCAGAACACTGAAGCTTTCTTT. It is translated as CASSQGQGPQNTEAFF.

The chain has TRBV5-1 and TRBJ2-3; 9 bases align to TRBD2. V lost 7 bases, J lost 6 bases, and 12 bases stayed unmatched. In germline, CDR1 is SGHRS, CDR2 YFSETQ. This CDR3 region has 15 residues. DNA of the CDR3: TGCGCCAGCCAAGGCGGAGCGGGGGGCAGGGATACGCAGTATTTT. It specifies CASQGGAGGRDTQYF.

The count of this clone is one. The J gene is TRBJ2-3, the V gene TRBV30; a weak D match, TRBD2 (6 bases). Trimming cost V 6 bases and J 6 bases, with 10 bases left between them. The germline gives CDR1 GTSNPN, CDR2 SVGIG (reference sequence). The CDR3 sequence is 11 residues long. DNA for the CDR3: TGTGCCTGCACGGAGGGGGATACGCAGTATTTT. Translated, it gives CACTEGDTQYF. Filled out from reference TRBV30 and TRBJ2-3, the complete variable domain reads SQTIHQWPATLVQPVGSPLSLECTVEGTSNPNLYWYRQAAGRGLQLLFYSVGIGQISSEVPQNLSASRPQDRQFILSSKKLLLSDSGFYLCACTEGDTQYFGPGTRLTVL.

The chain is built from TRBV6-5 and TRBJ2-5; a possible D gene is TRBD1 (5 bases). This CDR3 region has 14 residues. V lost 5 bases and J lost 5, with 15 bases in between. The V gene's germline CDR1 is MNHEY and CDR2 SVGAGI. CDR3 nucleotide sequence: TGTGCCAGCAGTAAATTCTGGACATCCGAGACCCAGTACTTC. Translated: CASSKFWTSETQYF.

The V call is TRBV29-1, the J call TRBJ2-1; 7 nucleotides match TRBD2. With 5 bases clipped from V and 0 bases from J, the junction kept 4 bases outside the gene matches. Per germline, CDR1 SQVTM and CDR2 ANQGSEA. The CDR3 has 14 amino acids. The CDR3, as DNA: TGCAGCGTTCTAGCGGCCAGCTCCTACAATGAGCAGTTCTTC. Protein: CSVLAASSYNEQFF.

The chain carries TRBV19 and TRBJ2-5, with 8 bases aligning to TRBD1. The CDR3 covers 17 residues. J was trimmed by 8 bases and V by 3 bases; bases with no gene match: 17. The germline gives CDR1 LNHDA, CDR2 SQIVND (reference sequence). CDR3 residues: CASSMSIGQGGLETQYF. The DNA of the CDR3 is TGTGCCAGTAGTATGAGTATCGGACAGGGAGGTTTAGAAACCCAGTACTTC. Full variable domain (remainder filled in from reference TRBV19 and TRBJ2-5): DGGITQSPKYLFRKEGQNVTLSCEQNLNHDAMYWYRQDPGQGLRLIYYSQIVNDFQKGDIAEGYSVSREKKESFPLTVTSAQKNPTAFYLCASSMSIGQGGLETQYFGPGTRLLVL.

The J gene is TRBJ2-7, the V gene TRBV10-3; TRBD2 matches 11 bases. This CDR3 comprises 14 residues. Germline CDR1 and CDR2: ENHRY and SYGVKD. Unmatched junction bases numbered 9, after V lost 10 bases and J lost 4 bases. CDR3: CATGPSGRTYEQYF. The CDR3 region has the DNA TGTGCCACCGGCCCTAGCGGGAGGACGTACGAGCAGTACTTC.

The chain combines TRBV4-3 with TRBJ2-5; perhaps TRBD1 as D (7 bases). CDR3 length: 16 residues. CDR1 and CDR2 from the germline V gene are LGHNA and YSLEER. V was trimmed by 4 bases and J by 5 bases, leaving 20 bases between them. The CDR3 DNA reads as TGCGCCAGCAGCCGCGCATACGGAGGGGGCTCGGAGACCCAGTACTTC. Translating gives CASSRAYGGGSETQYF.

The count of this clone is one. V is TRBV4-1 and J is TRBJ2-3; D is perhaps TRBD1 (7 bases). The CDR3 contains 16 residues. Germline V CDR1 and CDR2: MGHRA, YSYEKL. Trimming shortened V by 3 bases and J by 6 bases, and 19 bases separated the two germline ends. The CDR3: CASSHGGRTGPDTQYF. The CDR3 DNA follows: TGCGCCAGCAGCCATGGAGGGAGGACAGGACCTGATACGCAGTATTTT.

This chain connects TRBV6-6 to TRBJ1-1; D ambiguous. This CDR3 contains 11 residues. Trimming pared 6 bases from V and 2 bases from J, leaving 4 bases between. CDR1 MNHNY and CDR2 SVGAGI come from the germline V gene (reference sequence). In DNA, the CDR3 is TGTGCCAGCAGCAGAAACACTGAAGCTTTCTTT. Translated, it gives CASSRNTEAFF.

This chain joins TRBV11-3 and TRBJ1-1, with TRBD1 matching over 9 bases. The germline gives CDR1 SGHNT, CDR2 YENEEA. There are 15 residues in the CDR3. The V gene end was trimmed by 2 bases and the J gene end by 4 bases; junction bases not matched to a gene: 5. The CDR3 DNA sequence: TGTGCCAGCAGCTTAAGGACAGGGGAAGGCACTGAAGCTTTCTTT. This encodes CASSLRTGEGTEAFF.

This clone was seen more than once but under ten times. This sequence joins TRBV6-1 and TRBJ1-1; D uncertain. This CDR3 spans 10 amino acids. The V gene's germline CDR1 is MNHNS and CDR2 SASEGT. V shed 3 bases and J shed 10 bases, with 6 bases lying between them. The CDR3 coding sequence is TGTGCCAGCAGTGAGACTATAGCTTTCTTT. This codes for CASSETIAFF.

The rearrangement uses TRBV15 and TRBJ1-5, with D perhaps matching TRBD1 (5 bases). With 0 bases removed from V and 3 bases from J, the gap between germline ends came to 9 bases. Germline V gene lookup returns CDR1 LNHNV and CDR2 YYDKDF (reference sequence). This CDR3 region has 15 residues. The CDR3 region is CATSREGVINQPQHF. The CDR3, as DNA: TGTGCCACCAGCAGAGAAGGGGTTATCAATCAGCCCCAGCATTTT.